Following are 16 T cell receptor beta chains from one sample sequenced in a study of blood T cell repertoires in COVID-19. Profiled with immunoSEQ multiplex PCR; TCRdb holds only in-frame clones, not every one. Among approximately 88,000 clones listed, roughly 84% were seen once. Sample: peripheral blood. The receptors shown here come from a woman in her 70s with acute or convalescent COVID-19.

The chain recombines TRBV18 with TRBJ2-3, with 11 bases identical to TRBD1. CDR3 size: 15 residues. The V and J ends lost 5 bases and 5 bases, in that order; junction bases with no gene match: 6. Germline V gene lookup returns CDR1 KGHSH and CDR2 LQKENI. CDR3 amino acids: CASSMDRGRGDTQYF. The CDR3, as DNA: TGTGCCAGCTCAATGGACAGGGGGCGGGGAGATACGCAGTATTTT.

This chain joins TRBV19 and TRBJ1-1; 7 bases are shared with TRBD1. Germline CDR1 LNHDA, CDR2 SQIVND (reference sequence). V was pared by 5 bases and J by 2 bases, with 2 bases of the junction left unmatched. CDR3 length: 13 amino acids. CDR3: CASSWDRNTEAFF. The CDR3 region has the DNA TGTGCCAGTAGTTGGGACAGAAACACTGAAGCTTTCTTT. The variable domain in full, with the rest retrieved from reference TRBV19 and TRBJ1-1, is DGGITQSPKYLFRKEGQNVTLSCEQNLNHDAMYWYRQDPGQGLRLIYYSQIVNDFQKGDIAEGYSVSREKKESFPLTVTSAQKNPTAFYLCASSWDRNTEAFFGQGTRLTVV.

The rearrangement links TRBV27 to TRBJ2-1; 9 bases agree with TRBD2. Germline loops: CDR1 MNHEY, CDR2 SMNVEV (reference sequence). This CDR3 spans 13 amino acids. With V trimmed by 7 bases and J by 12 bases, 10 bases remained unmatched. The CDR3 nucleotides read TGTGCCAGCAATGAGCGGGGGGCGGACTTGCAGTTCTTC. Residues: CASNERGADLQFF.

The chain has TRBV27 and TRBJ1-5, with unresolved D. The CDR3 is 13 amino acids. CDR1 and CDR2 from the germline V gene are MNHEY and SMNVEV (reference sequence). V was pared by 3 bases and J by 2 bases, with 5 bases between. DNA of the CDR3: TGTGCCAGCAGTTTTCAGGGCAATCAGCCCCAGCATTTT. Translated, it gives CASSFQGNQPQHF.

This chain links TRBV5-1 with TRBJ2-7; 9 bases fit TRBD2. CDR1 and CDR2 (germline): SGHRS, YFSETQ. Trimming cost V 0 bases and J 6 bases; bases outside gene matches: 4. The CDR3 extends over 14 amino acids. DNA of the CDR3: TGCGCCAGCAGCTTGGAGCTAGCGGGAATCGAGCAGTACGTC. It specifies CASSLELAGIEQYV.

The V and J genes are TRBV11-2 and TRBJ1-1; D remains unclear. The ends were cut back, 5 bases at V and 4 bases at J, with 14 bases in the middle. Germline-derived CDR1 and CDR2 are SGHAT and FQNNGV. There are 14 residues in the CDR3. CDR3 DNA: TGTGCCAGCAGCCCACACATAGCCCCCACTGAAGCTTTCTTT. It specifies CASSPHIAPTEAFF. Combining the CDR3 with reference TRBV11-2 and TRBJ1-1 gives the whole variable domain EAGVAQSPRYKIIEKRQSVAFWCNPISGHATLYWYQQILGQGPKLLIQFQNNGVVDDSQLPKDRFSAERLKGVDSTLKIQPAKLEDSAVYLCASSPHIAPTEAFFGQGTRLTVV.

V is TRBV6-5 and J is TRBJ2-7; 11 bases are shared with TRBD1. Germline assignment: CDR1 MNHEY and CDR2 SVGAGI. This CDR3 is 15 amino acids long. Trimming removed 6 bases from V and 3 bases from J; junction bases left unmatched: 7. CDR3 nucleotide sequence: TGTGCCAGCAGCCTGGGACAGGGGGTATACTACGAGCAGTACGTC. The encoded protein is CASSLGQGVYYEQYV.

This clone was seen a single time. The genes are TRBV6-5 and TRBJ2-3, with 7 bases that match TRBD1. There are 15 residues in the CDR3. V shed 5 bases, J shed 2 bases, and the junction held 7 bases outside the gene matches. Germline V gene sequence: CDR1 MNHEY, CDR2 SVGAGI. This chain's CDR3 is CASSQGVSFTDTQYF. The CDR3 DNA sequence: TGTGCCAGCAGTCAGGGGGTCTCATTCACAGATACGCAGTATTTT.

V usage is TRBV19 and J usage is TRBJ2-3; 9 bases match TRBD1. V lost 5 bases and J lost 0; bases outside the gene matches: 6. Germline loops: CDR1 LNHDA, CDR2 SQIVND (reference sequence). The CDR3 is 16 amino acids. The CDR3 DNA follows: TGTGCCAGTAGTTCCGGGACAGGGTTTAGCACAGATACGCAGTATTTT. Translation gives CASSSGTGFSTDTQYF.

This clone has only a few counts. The gene calls are TRBV3-1 (or the pseudogene TRBV3-2) and TRBJ1-3; no clear D. The V and J ends lost 0 bases and 3 bases respectively, with 12 bases between them. CDR1 and CDR2 from the germline V gene are LGHDT and YNNKEL (reference sequence). This CDR3 contains 16 residues. The CDR3 DNA reads as TGTGCCAGCAGCCAAGATGAGGCAACCCATGGAAACACCATATATTTT. This codes for CASSQDEATHGNTIYF.

This clone was found once. This chain joins TRBV5-1 and TRBJ2-7; TRBD2 matches 14 bases. The CDR3 extends over 17 amino acids. CDR1 is SGHRS, CDR2 YFSETQ, per germline. Trimming removed 4 bases from V and 7 bases from J; junction bases left unmatched: 13. The CDR3 sequence: CASSTGLAGVGNEEQYV. The CDR3 DNA follows: TGCGCCAGCAGCACGGGACTAGCGGGGGTTGGGAATGAGGAGCAGTACGTC.

The J gene is TRBJ1-2, the V gene TRBV4-1; D is unresolved. V was shortened by 4 bases and J by 5 bases, with 35 bases between the two germline ends. The germline V gene has CDR1 MGHRA and CDR2 YSYEKL. The CDR3 is 21 residues long. The CDR3 region has the DNA TGCGCCAGCAGCCTCGCGGGTCGGTATCAGGCTCAAGGGAGAGTACCGTATGGCTACACCTTC. It translates to CASSLAGRYQAQGRVPYGYTF.

This chain links TRBV6-5 with TRBJ1-2; the D gene is possibly TRBD1 (5 bases). Trimming stripped 0 bases from V and 3 bases from J, with 8 bases between. The CDR3 length is 14 residues. Germline V gene lookup returns CDR1 MNHEY and CDR2 SVGAGI. Here the CDR3 reads CASSYSLTDYGYTF. CDR3 in DNA: TGTGCCAGCAGTTACTCGTTGACAGACTATGGCTACACCTTC.

This rearrangement joins TRBV24-1 to TRBJ2-3; 8 bases agree with TRBD2. CDR3 length equals 18 residues. After removal of 0 bases from V and 2 bases from J, the junction contained 9 bases not matched to a gene. The germline CDR1 and CDR2 sequences are KGHDR and SFDVKD. This CDR3 reads CATSDLNVAGGTTDTQYF. The CDR3 DNA reads as TGTGCCACCAGTGATTTGAATGTGGCGGGAGGCACCACAGATACGCAGTATTTT.

The V gene is TRBV6-1, the J gene TRBJ2-1, with a tentative D call TRBD2 (5 bases). The CDR3 runs to 14 residues. From germline, CDR1 is MNHNS and CDR2 SASEGT. V shed 2 bases and J shed 4 bases, with 9 bases lying between them. CDR3 in DNA: TGTGCCAGCAGTGAATTCACTAGTTACAATGAGCAGTTCTTC. It translates to CASSEFTSYNEQFF.

The CDR3 nucleotides are TGCGCCAGCGGGACAGGGCAAGAGACCCAGTACTTC. Protein: CASGTGQETQYF. The chain is built from TRBV5-1 and TRBJ2-5; 9 nucleotides align to TRBD1. V was clipped by 7 bases and J by 2 bases; unmatched bases: 0. The germline CDR1 and CDR2 sequences are SGHRS and YFSETQ. This CDR3 comprises 12 residues.